This T cell receptor (beta chain) stems from a study of blood T cell repertoires in COVID-19. Study-level background: Acute and convalescent COVID-19 specimens originated in the United States, Italy and Spain. T cells, B-cell-depleted T cells, or PBMCs supplied cDNA or gDNA.

Trimming stripped 9 bases from V and 7 bases from J, with 16 bases between. CDR1 and CDR2 (germline): ENHRY, SYGVKD. This CDR3 comprises 13 residues. As handled by the study authors: Amplification with reference gene primers provided the estimates of nucleated cell counts. Assay: immunoSEQ multiplex PCR; the TCRdb copy retains only in-frame clones and omits some. That table supplies the V and J calls and clone size; D and trimming were determined from the DNA. The sample consists of 150,000 to 200,000 clones, about 88% of them appearing once. The TCR comes from a man aged 40-49 years with active or convalescent COVID-19. The sample comprised peripheral blood. This chain connects TRBV10-3 to TRBJ1-5, with a possible D match to TRBD1 (6 bases). The CDR3 DNA follows: TGTGCCATGACGGGGGGGCAGGGACAGCCCCAGCATTTT. Translated, it gives CAMTGGQGQPQHF.